Presented here are 32 T cell receptor beta chains from one specimen sequenced in a study of human T cells and chemical hapten exposure (dated by TCRdb to the early 2020s). The time point tag for this specimen amounts to: pre-sensitization, week 0. Read against the paper, the sample's treatment or condition label means: therapeutic diphenylcyclopropenone sensitization with weekly scalp DPC. The library came from RACE. Sequencing took place on a NextSeq 500. The public reads were quality trimmed at Q25 with fastp and then assembled into clones with MiXCR by TCRdb, keeping productive beta chains. Every distinct CDR3 protein forms one entry, paired with its most common genes and DNA. The sample includes about 98,000 distinct CDR3 sequences, with 10% to 11% observed a single time. Of the sample, 2.5% to 4% falls within the top ten clones. Sequencing was performed on whole blood, taken in connection with sensitization to the hapten diphenylcyclopropenone (DPC). The receptors stem from a woman aged 55 to 70 with alopecia areata. Some clones in this sample may be carry-over from other donors' samples.

The V call is TRBV5-1, the J call TRBJ2-7; D ambiguous. The V gene lost 0 bases and the J gene lost 3 bases, with 10 bases spanning the gap. In germline, CDR1 is SGHRS, CDR2 YFSETQ. The CDR3 is 14 amino acids. The CDR3 DNA follows: TGCGCCAGCAGCTTGGTAGGGTCCGGCTACGAGCAGTACTTC. This translates into CASSLVGSGYEQYF.

Only a few counts were recorded for this clonotype. The chain is built from TRBV4-2 and TRBJ1-1; the D is unclear. Per the germline V gene, CDR1 is LGHNA and CDR2 is YNFKEQ. Trimming took off 0 bases at V and 4 bases at J, with 18 bases between the two ends. The CDR3 contains 17 residues. Here the CDR3 DNA reads TGTGCCAGCAGCCAAGAACCTCGAACGGAAATTCGCACTGAAGCTTTCTTT. It translates to CASSQEPRTEIRTEAFF.

This rearrangement joins TRBV7-2 to TRBJ2-3, with 7 bases aligning to TRBD2. The V and J ends lost 4 bases and 6 bases, in that order; junction bases with no gene match: 13. CDR3 length: 16 amino acids. In germline, CDR1 is SGHTA, CDR2 FQGNSA. The CDR3 protein is CASSSGGRYPVDTQYF. The CDR3 DNA follows: TGTGCCAGCAGCTCGGGGGGACGTTACCCGGTTGATACGCAGTATTTT.

The chain links TRBV6-2 or TRBV6-3 to TRBJ2-5; 12 nucleotides agree with TRBD1. The CDR3 is 18 amino acids. The ends lost 11 bases at V and 3 bases at J; junction bases unmatched: 19. Germline V gene data show CDR1 as MNHEY and CDR2 as SVGEGT. CDR3 sequence: CAGGTGGLAGSRKETQYF. CDR3 bases: TGTGCCGGAGGGACAGGGGGCCTAGCGGGGTCGCGGAAAGAGACCCAGTACTTC.

The rearrangement joins TRBV4-2 to TRBJ2-7; no clear D. This CDR3 comprises 17 residues. The ends were cut back, 0 bases at V and 0 bases at J, with 15 bases in the middle. Germline V gene lookup returns CDR1 LGHNA and CDR2 YNFKEQ. The CDR3 DNA reads as TGTGCCAGCAGCCAAGACCCCCGATCGGCAGGCTCCTACGAGCAGTACTTC. Residues: CASSQDPRSAGSYEQYF.

This clonotype has at least ten counts. The gene calls are TRBV12-3 or TRBV12-4 and TRBJ1-4, with unresolved D. The CDR3 contains 14 residues. V lost 2 bases, J lost 8 bases, and 12 bases lay in between. The CDR3, as DNA: TGTGCCAGCAGTTTACAGGACCCTCGGGAAAAACTGTTTTTT. Residues: CASSLQDPREKLFF.

Ten or more counts support this clonotype. This chain joins TRBV3-1 and TRBJ2-7; D is perhaps TRBD1 (5 bases). Trimming cost V 7 bases and J 6 bases, with 22 bases left between them. Germline V lookup: CDR1 LGHDT, CDR2 YNNKEL (reference sequence). The CDR3 runs to 15 residues. The CDR3 is CASTAMGQRRGEQYF. The CDR3 DNA reads TGTGCCAGCACCGCAATGGGGCAGCGAAGGGGCGAGCAGTACTTC.

This clonotype was observed a handful of times. This chain connects TRBV9 to TRBJ2-5; 13 bases align to TRBD2. CDR1 and CDR2 from the germline V gene are SGDLS and YYNGEE. Germline trimming cut 3 bases from V and 4 bases from J; bases unmatched to any gene: 0. The CDR3 is 14 residues long. The CDR3: CASSGTSGGETQYF. CDR3 sequence (DNA): TGTGCCAGCAGCGGGACTAGCGGGGGAGAGACCCAGTACTTC.

This clonotype was observed many times. J is TRBJ2-3 and V is TRBV20-1; no definite D call. V was cut by 1 base and J by 1 base, with 12 bases left in between. Germline-derived CDR1 and CDR2 are DFQATT and SNEGSKA (reference sequence). The CDR3 runs to 15 residues. CDR3 region: CSARGPTYGTDTQYF. The CDR3 coding sequence is TGCAGTGCTAGAGGGCCCACTTACGGCACAGATACGCAGTATTTT.

This clonotype showed up just a few times. This rearrangement joins TRBV29-1 to TRBJ2-6, with D possibly being TRBD1 (6 bases). This CDR3 spans 14 amino acids. V was trimmed by 7 bases and J by 0 bases, leaving 10 bases between them. Looked up from germline, CDR1 is SQVTM and CDR2 is ANQGSEA. CDR3 DNA: TGCAGCGCAGCAGGGGTCTCTGGGGCCAACGTCCTGACTTTC. Protein sequence: CSAAGVSGANVLTF.

The chain carries TRBV6-5 and TRBJ2-7, with D maybe TRBD1 (6 bases). The CDR3 loop spans 15 amino acids. Germline values: CDR1 MNHEY, CDR2 SVGAGI. The germline V and J ends were trimmed by 6 bases and 0 bases, with 15 bases remaining between them. In nucleotides, the CDR3 is TGTGCCAGCAGGACCGGGACACCCCGCTCCTACGAGCAGTACTTC. Translation: CASRTGTPRSYEQYF.

This clonotype turned up a few times. This chain joins TRBV6-5 and TRBJ1-4, with D maybe TRBD1 (6 bases). CDR1 MNHEY and CDR2 SVGAGI come from the germline V gene. V was shortened by 0 bases and J by 6 bases, with 14 bases between the two germline ends. The CDR3 extends over 16 amino acids. The CDR3 DNA reads TGTGCCAGCAGTTACTCGTTTACAGGGTCGGATGAAAAACTGTTTTTT. Amino acids: CASSYSFTGSDEKLFF.

This clonotype has at least ten counts. The chain carries TRBV5-1 and TRBJ2-1; no reliable D call. In germline, CDR1 is SGHRS, CDR2 YFSETQ. V shed 4 bases and J shed 1 base, with 12 bases lying between them. There are 15 residues in the CDR3. The CDR3 loop reads CASSQDPQSYNEQFF. For the CDR3, the DNA is TGCGCCAGCAGCCAAGACCCCCAGTCCTACAATGAGCAGTTCTTC.

This clonotype was recorded many times. J is TRBJ1-3 and V is TRBV11-2; tentatively, D is TRBD1 (5 bases). The CDR3 is 13 residues long. The V gene's germline CDR1 is SGHAT and CDR2 FQNNGV. Between the trimmed V and J ends, which lost 5 bases and 7 bases, there was a span of 12 bases. The CDR3 sequence: CASSVRRQNTIYF. The CDR3 DNA sequence: TGTGCCAGCAGCGTCCGTCGACAGAACACCATATATTTT.

This clonotype was observed at least ten times. Here the CDR3 DNA reads TGTGCCAGCAGCCCCGACCCGGGACTAGCGGGGGGGCTTCGAAATGAGCAGTTCTTC. This sequence encodes CASSPDPGLAGGLRNEQFF. The gene calls are TRBV5-4 and TRBJ2-1; the match to TRBD2 covers 16 bases. The V gene end was trimmed by 4 bases and the J gene end by 7 bases; junction bases not matched to a gene: 14. This CDR3 is built from 19 residues. CDR1 is SGHNT and CDR2 is YYREEE in the germline V gene (reference sequence).

In its sample, this clonotype was seen many times. The chain combines TRBV15 with TRBJ2-7, with D perhaps TRBD1 (6 bases). The germline CDR1 and CDR2 sequences are LNHNV and YYDKDF (reference sequence). V was shortened by 0 bases and J by 7 bases, with 13 bases between the two germline ends. The length of the CDR3 is 14 residues. The CDR3 loop reads CATSRDARGQEQYF. The CDR3 nucleotides are TGTGCCACCAGCAGAGATGCCAGGGGCCAAGAGCAGTACTTC.

The table lists this clonotype with many counts. CDR3 bases: TGTGCCAGCAGCCCCGGGGGTTTCTGGGATTCACCCCTCCACTTT. Translating it yields CASSPGGFWDSPLHF. V gene TRBV6-6 combines with J gene TRBJ1-6; a possible D gene is TRBD1 (5 bases). Trimming left V 6 bases short and J 8 bases short, with 17 bases between. The CDR3 runs to 15 residues. The V gene's germline CDR1 is MNHNY and CDR2 SVGAGI (reference sequence).

This clonotype was observed at least ten times. The gene calls are TRBV7-9 and TRBJ1-2; D perhaps matches TRBD1 (6 bases). Trimming pared 5 bases from V and 4 bases from J, leaving 17 bases between. Germline loops: CDR1 SEHNR, CDR2 FQNEAQ (reference sequence). The CDR3 sequence is 15 residues long. The CDR3 nucleotides are TGTGCCAGCAGCCCCTACGGCACAGGGTCCTATGGCTACACCTTC. This codes for CASSPYGTGSYGYTF.

This clonotype was counted at least ten times. The chain recombines TRBV14 with TRBJ1-1; TRBD1 might be the D (6 bases). Germline V gene sequence: CDR1 SGHDN, CDR2 FVKESK. The CDR3 sequence is 15 residues long. V gave up 2 bases and J gave up 1 base, with 11 bases separating them. The CDR3 DNA sequence: TGTGCCAGCAGCCAAATAACAGGGACGAACACTGAAGCTTTCTTT. It specifies CASSQITGTNTEAFF.

This clonotype was seen a few times. This sequence joins TRBV6-1 and TRBJ1-5, with a possible D match to TRBD1 (5 bases). CDR1 and CDR2 from the germline V gene are MNHNS and SASEGT. The V and J ends lost 9 bases and 4 bases respectively, with 16 bases between them. This CDR3 spans 14 amino acids. CDR3 residues: CASRIDSLNQPQHF. The DNA for the CDR3 is TGTGCCAGTAGAATAGACAGTCTGAATCAGCCCCAGCATTTT.

Only a few counts were recorded for this clonotype. J is TRBJ1-1 and V is TRBV10-1; D is undetermined. The CDR3 spans 13 residues. Trimming removed 5 bases at V and 4 bases at J, with 11 bases between. Germline lookup yields CDR1 WNHNN and CDR2 SYGVQD (reference sequence). This chain's CDR3 is CASSFSGGTEAFF. CDR3 DNA sequence: TGCGCCAGCAGTTTTTCAGGTGGCACTGAAGCTTTCTTT.

This clonotype was detected ten times or more. The J gene is TRBJ1-1, the V gene TRBV6-6; D might be TRBD1 (5 bases). V was shortened by 2 bases and J by 0 bases, with 7 bases between the two germline ends. Germline CDR1 and CDR2: MNHNY and SVGAGI (reference sequence). The CDR3 spans 14 residues. CDR3 region: CASSYAGMNTEAFF. For the CDR3, the DNA is TGTGCCAGCAGTTACGCAGGGATGAACACTGAAGCTTTCTTT.

Concerning this clonotype: A clone one base away is much larger, so this may be a read error. The chain has TRBV7-2 and TRBJ1-1; 7 nucleotides match TRBD1. The CDR3 sequence is 14 residues long. CDR1 and CDR2 from the germline V gene are SGHTA and FQGNSA. Losses at the gene ends were 5 bases for V and 3 bases for J; bases not matched to a gene: 6. As DNA, the CDR3 is TGTGCCAGCAGCCCGTACAGGGGTGACACTGAAGCTTTCTTT. Translated, it gives CASSPYRGDTEAFF.

The CDR3 region has the DNA TGTGCCAGCACACGGGACTACACAGATACGCAGTATTTT. Translation gives CASTRDYTDTQYF. This chain links TRBV9 with TRBJ2-3; 7 bases agree with TRBD2. Germline CDR1 is SGDLS and CDR2 is YYNGEE. CDR3 length equals 13 residues. With 6 bases clipped from V and 2 bases from J, the junction kept 3 bases outside the gene matches.

This clonotype was seen many times. The J gene is TRBJ1-5, the V gene TRBV12-3 or TRBV12-4; the match to TRBD1 covers 7 bases. The CDR3 length is 15 residues. Trimming at V came to 5 bases and at J to 3 bases, leaving 7 bases not matched to a gene. CDR3 sequence (DNA): TGTGCCAGCAGTGGGGACAGTGCGGTCAATCAGCCCCAGCATTTT. Translated: CASSGDSAVNQPQHF.

This clonotype was counted ten times or more. This rearrangement joins TRBV29-1 to TRBJ1-2, with a weak D call TRBD1 (6 bases). The germline gives CDR1 SQVTM, CDR2 ANQGSEA. The CDR3 spans 12 residues. Trimming stripped 7 bases from V and 4 bases from J, with 13 bases between. CDR3 sequence reads: CSGGGRRYGYTF. The DNA of the CDR3 is TGCAGCGGGGGGGGCAGGCGCTATGGCTACACCTTC.

The sample holds many counts of this clonotype. The J gene is TRBJ2-7, the V gene TRBV7-9; 8 bases align to TRBD1. Germline V gene data show CDR1 as SEHNR and CDR2 as FQNEAQ (reference sequence). The CDR3 runs 15 residues. Unmatched junction bases numbered 7, after V lost 5 bases and J lost 1 base. This CDR3 is CASSKATGASYEQYF. The CDR3 nucleotides read TGTGCCAGCAGCAAAGCGACAGGGGCATCCTACGAGCAGTACTTC.

V gene TRBV7-6 combines with J gene TRBJ1-5; D unresolved. Germline V gene sequence: CDR1 SGHVS, CDR2 FNYEAQ. The V gene lost 1 base and the J gene lost 6 bases, with 10 bases spanning the gap. The CDR3 runs to 14 residues. The CDR3 spells CASSLETDGQPQHF. The CDR3, as DNA: TGTGCCAGCAGCTTAGAGACCGATGGTCAGCCCCAGCATTTT.

This clonotype was observed once. A read error may explain this, as a much larger clone is one base away. This chain links TRBV6-7 with TRBJ1-1, with TRBD1 as a possible D gene (6 bases). TRBV6-7 is designated an ORF whose function remains uncertain. This CDR3 spans 19 amino acids. V was trimmed by 2 bases and J by 0 bases, leaving 22 bases between them. CDR3 in amino acids: CASSYEAGEVFPMNTEAFF. The CDR3 nucleotides read TGTGCCAGCAGTTACGAGGCAGGGGAGGTCTTTCCCATGAACACTGAAGCTTTCTTT.

This clonotype has a handful of counts. The rearrangement uses TRBV29-1 and TRBJ1-5; no firm D call. The germline V and J ends were trimmed by 1 base and 3 bases, with 13 bases remaining between them. The CDR3 contains 15 residues. CDR1 SQVTM and CDR2 ANQGSEA come from the germline V gene. CDR3 sequence (DNA): TGCAGCGTTGAAGCCCGGGAAGTCGTCAATCAGCCCCAGCATTTT. Translating gives CSVEAREVVNQPQHF. Based on the CDR3 plus reference TRBV29-1 and TRBJ1-5, the full variable domain is SAVISQKPSRDICQRGTSLTIQCQVDSQVTMMFWYRQQPGQSLTLIATANQGSEATYESGFVIDKFPISRPNLTFSTLTVSNMSPEDSSIYLCSVEAREVVNQPQHFGDGTRLSIL.

The V and J genes are TRBV4-2 and TRBJ2-4; TRBD2 agrees at 9 bases. CDR3 length: 18 amino acids. J lost 3 bases, V lost 0 bases, and 9 bases had no gene match. Germline loops: CDR1 LGHNA, CDR2 YNFKEQ. The CDR3 region is CASSQETAGGFIKNIQYF. The DNA for the CDR3 is TGTGCCAGCAGCCAAGAGACGGCGGGGGGGTTCATCAAAAACATTCAGTACTTC.

This clonotype was recorded many times. This rearrangement joins TRBV18 to TRBJ2-7, with TRBD1 matching over 10 bases. J was trimmed by 2 bases and V by 1 base; bases with no gene match: 11. From germline, CDR1 is KGHSH and CDR2 LQKENI. The CDR3 runs 18 residues. CDR3 sequence reads: CASSPQSPGQGSPYEQYF. The DNA of the CDR3 is TGTGCCAGCTCACCACAAAGCCCGGGACAGGGGAGTCCCTACGAGCAGTACTTC.